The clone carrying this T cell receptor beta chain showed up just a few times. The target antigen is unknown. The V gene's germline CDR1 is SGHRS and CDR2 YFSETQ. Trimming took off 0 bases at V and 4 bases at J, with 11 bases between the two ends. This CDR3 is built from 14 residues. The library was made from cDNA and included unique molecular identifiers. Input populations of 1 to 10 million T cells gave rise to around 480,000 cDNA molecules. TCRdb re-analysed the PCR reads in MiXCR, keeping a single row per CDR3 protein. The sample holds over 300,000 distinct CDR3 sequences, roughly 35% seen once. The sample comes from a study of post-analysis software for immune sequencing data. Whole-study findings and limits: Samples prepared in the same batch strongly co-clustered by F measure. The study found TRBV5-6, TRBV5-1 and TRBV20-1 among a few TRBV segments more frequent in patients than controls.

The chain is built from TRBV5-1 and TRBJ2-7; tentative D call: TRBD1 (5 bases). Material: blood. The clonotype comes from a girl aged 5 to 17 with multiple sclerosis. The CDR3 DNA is TGCGCCAGCAGCTTGGGACAGCGCTTATACGAGCAGTACTTC. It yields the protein CASSLGQRLYEQYF.